The sequence of this TCR beta chain was determined in a study of tumour-infiltrating T cells in Burkitt lymphoma. Whole-study context: Survival, overall and progression-free, tracked with productive clonality.

The junction had 4 bases not matched to a gene; V was cut back by 5 bases and J by 5 bases. Germline V gene sequence: CDR1 SGHTA, CDR2 FQGNSA. CDR3 length: 13 residues. Generated by immunoSEQ multiplex PCR, the TCRdb table keeps only in-frame clones and is missing some. This sample carries about 5,100 clones, about 25% of them seen once, and the ten largest clones take approximately 26%. The gene calls are TRBV7-2 and TRBJ2-7; 9 bases fit TRBD1. The sequenced sample consisted of tumor tissue. This TCR derives from a human donor with diffuse large B-cell lymphoma. DNA of the CDR3: TGTGCCAGCAGCAGGGACAGGGTCGACGAGCAGTACTTC. It specifies CASSRDRVDEQYF. Using reference TRBV7-2 and TRBJ2-7 for the parts outside the CDR3, the full variable domain is GAGVSQSPSNKVTEKGKDVELRCDPISGHTALYWYRQSLGQGLEFLIYFQGNSAPDKSGLPSDRFSAERTGGSVSTLTIQRTQQEDSAVYLCASSRDRVDEQYFGPGTRLTVT.